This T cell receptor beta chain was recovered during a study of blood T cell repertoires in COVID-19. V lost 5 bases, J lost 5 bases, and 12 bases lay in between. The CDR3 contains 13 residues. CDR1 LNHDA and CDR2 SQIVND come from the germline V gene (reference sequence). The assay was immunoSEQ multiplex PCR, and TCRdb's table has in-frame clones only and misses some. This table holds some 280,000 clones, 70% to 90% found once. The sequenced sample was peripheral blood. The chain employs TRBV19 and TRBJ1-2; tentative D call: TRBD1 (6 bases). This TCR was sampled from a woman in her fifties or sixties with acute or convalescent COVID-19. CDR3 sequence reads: CASSRQENYGYTF. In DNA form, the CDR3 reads TGTGCCAGTAGTCGACAGGAAAATTATGGCTACACCTTC.